This TCR beta chain was obtained from a study of cytomegalovirus exposure and HLA in healthy donors (dated by TCRdb to about 2017). Context from the whole study: An earlier analysis of approximately 590 of the donors reported about 250 Gb of sequence data and some 120 million unique TCR beta sequences from about 179 million T cells. In addition to the first cohort of approximately 670 subjects, a separate validation cohort of 130 or so different subjects was used. Rather than using new phenotypic data, the later analysis identified candidate immune exposures from TCR beta sequences and from how often those sequences occurred across donors. Using immunosequencing, the study profiled T cell repertoires from 666 subjects and related those repertoires to cytomegalovirus serostatus. The study aimed to test whether signatures of past pathogen exposure could be identified by cataloging public T cell receptors. Class I and class II HLA loci were covered by the typing at four-digit resolution. Among the approximately 420 genotyped donors, approximately 77% belonged to the genetic ancestry cluster associated with self-reported Caucasian donors. Roughly 5 DR-DQ haplotypes were treated as single units for association and clustering because of strong linkage in the cohort. To decide whether each TCR beta V gene segment behaved as functional or pseudogenic, an earlier analysis of fewer than 750 of the donors relied on high-throughput TCR beta sequencing. In a later genetic analysis, genome-wide SNP genotypes for about three fifths of the roughly 670 donors were used, and that subset was treated as a discovery cohort. Among several hundred genotyped donors of the cohort, an average of approximately 240,000 unique TCR beta nucleotide sequences was sequenced per donor, of which 15% to 20% were non-productive. Roughly 300 gigabases of sequencing data and 78 million or so unique TCR sequences were included in an early release covering around 650 HLA-typed donors. Donor age, sex, ethnicity and CMV serostatus were collected together with the repertoire data. High-throughput TCR immunosequencing, statistical association of individual TCRs with disease status, and machine learning were combined to predict cytomegalovirus infection status. In a later analysis, previously published TCR beta repertoires from several hundred donors were re-analyzed and high-resolution HLA genotyping was added so that TCR occurrence patterns could be studied. Every repertoire in the discovery cohort had been generated on one and the same sequencing platform. The number of donors typed differed by locus, with about 629-640 for A, B, C, DRB1 and DQB1, around 500 for DQA1, 600 to 610 for DPA1, and 472 for DPB1.

Library construction relied on the immunoSEQ multiplex PCR assay. For the multiplex PCR, a mixture combining 60 forward primers for TCR Vbeta segments and 13 reverse primers for TCR Jbeta segments was used. A multiplex PCR assay on genomic DNA amplified the CDR3 region of rearranged TCR beta genes. On the Illumina HiSeq System, the amplified TCR beta libraries were sequenced as 87-base-pair reads. The original methods were these. In a later analysis, tens of millions of unique TCR beta chains were counted across the 500 to 850 repertoires, and around 11 million of these chains were shared by at least two donors. To remove PCR and sequencing errors, raw reads were error-corrected and collapsed into unique sequences using a nearest-neighbor algorithm that merged closely related sequences. V, D and J gene segments were assigned by aligning CDR3 sequences to IMGT reference sequences. For a sequence to be retained, a match of at least six nucleotides to both a V gene segment and a J gene segment was required. Rearrangements were called productive when the CDR3 lacked stop codons and stayed in frame with V and J; all others were non-productive. CDR3 was defined according to IMGT convention as the region running from the second conserved V-encoded cysteine to the conserved J-encoded phenylalanine. The earlier analysis of about 590 of the donors excluded sequences that lacked an unambiguous match to a single V gene segment. An earlier analysis of several hundred of the donors called V segments functional above 56.7% productive rearrangements and segregating when the between-donor standard deviation exceeded 5%. A statistical classification framework was built for diagnosing cytomegalovirus status from the catalog of TCR beta chain sequences. In a later analysis, TCR nucleotide sequences were compared against IMGT/GENE-DB human TR gene sequences so that V and J genes could be assigned. A later analysis assigned CDR3 sequences and most-parsimonious VDJ recombination scenarios with the TCRdist pipeline. A later analysis defined each TCR beta chain by its CDR3 amino acid sequence plus V-gene family, and excluded reads lacking a unique V-gene family. In a later analysis, several hundred highly shared, low-generation-probability nucleotide sequences were removed to address suspected cross-contamination and a sequencing artifact. In a later analysis, a clonal expansion index for each public chain was calculated from normalized within-repertoire ranks of inferred template counts. Generation probabilities in a later analysis came from a VDJ recombination model fitted to out-of-frame rearrangements, and those results were checked against IGoR. Hypergeometric tests were used in a later analysis to score TCR-TCR, TCR-HLA and TCR-CMV co-occurrence, with a repertoire-size bias correction applied to the TCR pairs. False discovery rates were estimated in a later analysis by permuting HLA or CMV assignments 20 times. A later analysis grouped co-occurring TCRs with DBSCAN, adding TCRdist sequence similarity when clustering within HLA-allele-positive subsets. Repertoires with fewer than 30,000 or more than 120,000 public chains were left out of co-occurrence clustering, as were a handful of repertoires with anomalous nucleotide sharing. In its TCRdb copy, this immuneACCESS table keeps in-frame sequences only and misses some clones. Where compared with another copy, unresolved V genes explain less than half of these, and the others have no known cause. V and J calls and clone size come straight from that table; D and trimming were deduced from the DNA. For this sample the table gives 150,000 to 200,000 clones, of which roughly 88% were detected only once. Together, the top ten hold nearly 6.5% of the sample.

The cohort comprised 710 or so healthy bone marrow donors. All cohort members were sampled while nominally healthy, although unrecorded immune exposures were likely present. The donor tested CMV seropositive and was one of the 289 seropositive cohort members. A peripheral blood sample was collected from each donor, and TCR beta sequencing was performed on peripheral blood mononuclear cells. The Qiagen DNeasy Blood Extraction Kit was used to extract genomic DNA from the blood cell samples. Trimming leaves V shorter by 2 bases and J shorter by 1 base, with the junction holding 10 bases beyond the gene matches. The CDR3, from cysteine to phenylalanine, totals 18 residues. The kept DNA is CDR3 alone, 54 bases in frame from the first base. As encoded in the germline V gene, CDR1 is SGHAT while CDR2 is FQNNGV. General conclusions and limits of the study: In vitro tests confirmed that a few of the cytomegalovirus-associated TCR beta chains recognize cytomegalovirus antigens. Strong co-occurrence of HLA alleles, especially DR and DQ, made assigning TCR associations to individual alleles difficult. According to a later analysis, parvovirus B19, influenza, CMV and Epstein-Barr virus appeared linked to several top co-occurrence clusters. Because some donors lacked HLA typing at each locus, the association tests relied only on the typed subset. A later analysis found that HLA-associated TCR beta chains were more clonally expanded and had lower generation probabilities than equally common non-associated chains. A later analysis associated 15,000 or so TCR beta sequences with specific HLA alleles at a false discovery rate of 0.05. Only TCR beta chains were sequenced in this cohort, and the absence of alpha or paired-chain data limited detectable features. For the cohort, immune exposure information was limited to CMV serostatus. Some IMGT-functional V segments, including TRBV6-2 and TRBV6-3, could not be distinguished by the 87-base-pair reads and were therefore excluded. According to a later genetic analysis, donors in an Asian-associated ancestry cluster had fewer N-insertions in productive TCRs than the approximately 630-donor mean. Correlated functional status among segregating V segments might reflect linkage disequilibrium, but an unknown experimental factor could not be ruled out. Because counts were too low, 15 to 20 rarely observed V segments, including chromosome 9 orphons, were excluded from the earlier analysis of 500 to 700 of the donors. The classifier was reported to diagnose cytomegalovirus status with high specificity and sensitivity in both the original cohort and the validation cohort. Most TCR sequences were seen in very few donors, while some public TCRs were found in many individuals. In an earlier analysis of around 500 of the donors, most TCR beta V segments appeared in productive rearrangements about 87% or about 30% of the time, broadly matching IMGT annotations. A cluster of highly shared sequence variants was judged likely to represent a technical artifact of the sequencing pipeline. The study gave a list of 150 to 200 TCR beta chains associated with cytomegalovirus. Sequencing depth was assumed to be roughly uniform across donors in the presence/absence analyses, though that assumption may not hold. In a later analysis, the rate of TCR association differed among HLA loci, with DRB1 alleles having the most associated TCRs and HLA-C alleles having the fewest. A further reported finding was that TCR beta sequences accurately predicted the HLA-A and HLA-B alleles for most subjects in the first cohort. A later analysis found that most CMV-associated TCR beta chains appeared HLA-restricted, with HLA associations seemingly driven largely by CMV exposure. According to the authors, the approach could potentially be generalized to other disease states and immunological phenotypes. V-gene and J-gene trimming of TCR beta chains was associated with a missense DCLRE1C variant in a later genetic analysis, and the association was replicated in an independent cohort.

This clone was recorded a few times. This clone's antigen is unknown. Base qualities are not at hand, and no much larger clone is one base apart. Sequencing input: PBMCs. This receptor chain uses TRBV11-2 and TRBJ2-1; TRBD2 lines up with 8 middle nucleotides. This receptor was identified in a man between 45 and 60 years old in good health and CMV-seropositive. Here is the DNA: TGTGCCAGCAGCTTAAGCGTAGGGCGGGAGGAATCCTACAATGAGCAGTTCTTC. Its protein reads: CASSLSVGREESYNEQFF.